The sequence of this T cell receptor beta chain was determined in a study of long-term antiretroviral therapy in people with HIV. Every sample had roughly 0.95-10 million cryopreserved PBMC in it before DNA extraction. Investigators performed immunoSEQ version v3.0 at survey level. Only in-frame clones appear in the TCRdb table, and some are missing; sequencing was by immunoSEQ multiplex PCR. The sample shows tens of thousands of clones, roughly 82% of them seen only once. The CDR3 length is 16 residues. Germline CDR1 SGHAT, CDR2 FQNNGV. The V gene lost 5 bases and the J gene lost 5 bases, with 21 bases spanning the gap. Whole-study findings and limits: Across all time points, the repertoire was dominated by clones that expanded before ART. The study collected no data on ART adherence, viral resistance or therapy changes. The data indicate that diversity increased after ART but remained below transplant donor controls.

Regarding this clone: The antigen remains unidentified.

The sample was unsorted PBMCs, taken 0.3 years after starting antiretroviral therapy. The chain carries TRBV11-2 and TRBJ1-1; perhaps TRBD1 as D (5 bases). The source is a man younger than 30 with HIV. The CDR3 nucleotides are TGTGCCAGCAGCCCCTTCCTCCGGGAGAAGGGGACTGAAGCTTTCTTT. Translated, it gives CASSPFLREKGTEAFF. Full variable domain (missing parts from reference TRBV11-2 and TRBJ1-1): EAGVAQSPRYKIIEKRQSVAFWCNPISGHATLYWYQQILGQGPKLLIQFQNNGVVDDSQLPKDRFSAERLKGVDSTLKIQPAKLEDSAVYLCASSPFLREKGTEAFFGQGTRLTVV.